This T cell receptor (beta chain) derives from a study of shared clonotypes between healthy human individuals. Study-wide background: Three plates were used per donor for CD4 naive, three for CD4 memory, two for CD8 naive and one for CD8 memory.

Of note for this clone: Just one base apart from a much larger clone, this may be a read error.

The assay was immunoSEQ multiplex PCR, and TCRdb's table has in-frame clones only and misses some. The sample holds approximately 980,000 clones, more than 75% seen once. Germline V gives CDR1 SGHVS, CDR2 FQNEAQ. Trimming removed 4 bases from V and 10 bases from J, with 22 bases in between. The CDR3 length is 15 residues. The J gene is TRBJ1-1, the V gene TRBV7-8; D might be TRBD1 (5 bases). The sequenced sample consisted of memory CD4+ T cells sorted from blood. Regarding subset: CD45RA-negative fraction. The sequence was obtained from a man younger than 35 in good health. The CDR3 reads CASSSRQSMGVLAFF. Written as DNA, the CDR3 is TGTGCCAGCAGCTCCCGACAGTCGATGGGGGTTTTAGCTTTCTTT.